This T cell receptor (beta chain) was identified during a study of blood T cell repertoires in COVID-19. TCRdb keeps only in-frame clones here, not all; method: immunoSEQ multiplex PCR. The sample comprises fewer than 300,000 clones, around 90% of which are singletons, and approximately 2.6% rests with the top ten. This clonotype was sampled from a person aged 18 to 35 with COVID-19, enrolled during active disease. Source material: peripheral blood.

The DNA of the CDR3 is TGTGCCAGCAGCTTCAGGACAGGGGTTGCTGAAAAACTGTTTTTT. Encoded protein: CASSFRTGVAEKLFF. V and J are TRBV11-2 and TRBJ1-4; 9 nucleotides agree with TRBD1. The CDR3 is made up of 15 amino acids. Germline lookup yields CDR1 SGHAT and CDR2 FQNNGV. The ends lost 3 bases at V and 7 bases at J; junction bases unmatched: 6.